The TCR beta chain under discussion was sequenced for a study of T cells expressing NK-cell markers. Study conclusions and caveats: The leading position in the CD3+CD56-NKG2C+ fraction of four donors also went to these clonotypes.

This CDR3 has 13 amino acids. The germline V gene has CDR1 SNHLY and CDR2 FYNNEI. Comments on this clonotype: Its antigen is still unknown.

UMIs accompanied the 5'RACE template switching by which TCR beta cDNA was made. TCRdb re-called the 5' RACE reads; every CDR3 protein appears as one record, without DNA. Reported are approximately 150,000 distinct CDR3 sequences; the ten largest clones contain approximately 17%. The clonotype was recovered from a woman between 18 and 70 years old in good health. This chain connects TRBV2 to TRBJ2-3; absent DNA, TCRdb's TRBD1 call cannot be checked. Sequencing was done on a sample of blood T cells: a sorted CD56 or NKG2C T cell subset, CD4+ or CD8+ T cells, or bulk PBMC T cells (not recorded which). The CDR3 sequence is CAHTGVSTDTQYF.